Each of the 18 T cell receptor beta chains below was sequenced from the same sample in a study of cytotoxic CD8 clonotypes in ibrutinib-treated CLL. The repertoire was sequenced with immunoSEQ multiplex PCR; TCRdb's copy has only in-frame clones and lacks some. The sample consists of more than 60,000 clones, approximately 87% of them appearing once. The sample in question was PBMCs, obtained after 24 months of ibrutinib treatment. The receptors shown here come from a human donor with chronic lymphocytic leukemia.

V and J are TRBV7-2 and TRBJ1-4; D is ambiguous. From germline, CDR1 is SGHTA and CDR2 FQGNSA. The CDR3 runs to 16 residues. The V end was cut by 5 bases, the J end by 0 bases, with 13 bases between. CDR3 bases: TGTGCCAGCAGCGCCCTCCTAGCTGCAACTAATGAAAAACTGTTTTTT. This codes for CASSALLAATNEKLFF. The entire variable domain, with the rest obtained from reference TRBV7-2 and TRBJ1-4, is as follows: GAGVSQSPSNKVTEKGKDVELRCDPISGHTALYWYRQSLGQGLEFLIYFQGNSAPDKSGLPSDRFSAERTGGSVSTLTIQRTQQEDSAVYLCASSALLAATNEKLFFGSGTQLSVL.

This clone was observed a single time. The V and J genes are TRBV7-9 and TRBJ2-3; D call uncertain. The V end was cut by 3 bases, the J end by 3 bases, with 1 base between. The CDR3 loop spans 11 amino acids. Germline V gene data show CDR1 as SEHNR and CDR2 as FQNEAQ (reference sequence). CDR3 coding DNA: TGTGCCAGCAGCTTGACAGATACGCAGTATTTT. Protein: CASSLTDTQYF.

This clone was counted a few times. At one end, the junction sequence differs from germline, possibly due to a read error. This chain joins TRBV11-1 and TRBJ2-3, with 10 bases that match TRBD1. Germline-derived CDR1 and CDR2 are SGHAT and FQDESV (reference sequence). The CDR3 covers 15 residues. The CDR3, as DNA: TGTGCCAGCAGATTAGGACAGGGGGTATCAGATACGCAGTATTTT. It yields the protein CASRLGQGVSDTQYF.

This chain joins TRBV10-3 and TRBJ1-1, with D unclear. CDR3 length: 15 amino acids. Germline assignment: CDR1 ENHRY and CDR2 SYGVKD. The germline V and J ends were trimmed by 6 bases and 0 bases, with 14 bases remaining between them. The CDR3 reads CAIRDLALVNTEAFF. CDR3 nucleotides: TGTGCCATCAGGGACCTTGCCTTGGTGAACACTGAAGCTTTCTTT.

The CDR3 protein is CASSLSVIDRDGYTF. CDR3 nucleotide sequence: TGTGCCAGCAGCTTAAGTGTGATCGACAGGGATGGCTACACCTTC. The V gene is TRBV7-2, the J gene TRBJ1-2, with 7 bases lining up with TRBD1. Germline CDR1 is SGHTA and CDR2 is FQGNSA. The ends lost 2 bases at V and 6 bases at J; junction bases unmatched: 9. The CDR3 length is 15 residues.

The J gene is TRBJ2-2, the V gene TRBV28, with 8 bases that match TRBD1. Germline V CDR1 and CDR2: MDHEN, SYDVKM. The CDR3 loop spans 21 amino acids. After removal of 4 bases from V and 6 bases from J, the junction contained 25 bases not matched to a gene. In nucleotides, the CDR3 is TGTGCCAGCAGTTCGTATACACTGTCAGGGGGCGGAGGGAGTCTCCCCGGGGAGCTGTTTTTT. It yields the protein CASSSYTLSGGGGSLPGELFF. The whole variable domain, remainder taken from reference TRBV28 and TRBJ2-2, is DVKVTQSSRYLVKRTGEKVFLECVQDMDHENMFWYRQDPGLGLRLIYFSYDVKMKEKGDIPEGYSVSREKKERFSLILESASTNQTSMYLCASSSYTLSGGGGSLPGELFFGEGSRLTVL.

Note on this clone: A read error may account for a junction end that differs from germline. The genes are TRBV18 and TRBJ1-1; D call uncertain. Germline assignment: CDR1 KGHSH and CDR2 LQKENI. CDR3 size: 13 residues. As DNA, the CDR3 is TGTGCCAGCTCTCCACCAATGAACACTGAAGCTTTCTTT. It translates to CASSPPMNTEAFF.

The chain recombines TRBV5-1 with TRBJ2-2; TRBD1 is a possible D gene (5 bases). Germline-derived CDR1 and CDR2 are SGHRS and YFSETQ. This CDR3 contains 14 residues. Trimming removed 7 bases at V and 0 bases at J, with 10 bases between. For the CDR3, the DNA is TGCGCCAGCGATCAGGGTGCGAACACCGGGGAGCTGTTTTTT. Residues: CASDQGANTGELFF.

This sequence joins TRBV5-5 and TRBJ1-1; D is perhaps TRBD1 (5 bases). The V gene's germline CDR1 is SGHKS and CDR2 YYEKEE (reference sequence). The CDR3 length is 14 residues. Trimming took 5 bases from V and 2 from J, leaving 13 bases between them. DNA for the CDR3: TGTGCCAGCAGTACAGGACGGGCAAACACTGAAGCTTTCTTT. Protein: CASSTGRANTEAFF. Full variable domain (outside the CDR3, taken from reference TRBV5-5 and TRBJ1-1): DAGVTQSPTHLIKTRGQQVTLRCSPISGHKSVSWYQQVLGQGPQFIFQYYEKEERGRGNFPDRFSARQFPNYSSELNVNALLLGDSALYLCASSTGRANTEAFFGQGTRLTVV.

The chain joins TRBV5-8 to TRBJ2-2; a weak D match, TRBD2 (5 bases). The V and J ends lost 2 bases and 5 bases respectively, with 10 bases between them. This CDR3 is 14 amino acids long. Germline V gives CDR1 SGHTS, CDR2 YDEGEE. The CDR3 protein is CASSFEGRTGELFF. In DNA form, the CDR3 reads TGTGCCAGCAGCTTTGAGGGTAGGACCGGGGAGCTGTTTTTT.

The chain recombines TRBV5-6 with TRBJ1-3; TRBD1 matches 7 bases. Germline lookup yields CDR1 SGHDT and CDR2 YYEEEE. CDR3 length: 17 residues. V dropped 3 bases and J dropped 0; count of bases not matched to a gene: 9. CDR3 in DNA: TGTGCCAGCAGCTCGATAGGGCCAGGGGGCTCTGGAAACACCATATATTTT. Residues: CASSSIGPGGSGNTIYF.

Only one count was recorded for this clone. The chain links TRBV7-8 to TRBJ2-1, with 14 bases matching TRBD2. There are 16 residues in the CDR3. Germline CDR1 and CDR2: SGHVS and FQNEAQ. The V gene end was trimmed by 5 bases and the J gene end by 6 bases; junction bases not matched to a gene: 6. CDR3 DNA: TGTGCCAGCAGCGTAGGGACTAGCGGGAGTCGCAATGAGCAGTTCTTC. Amino acid sequence: CASSVGTSGSRNEQFF.

The chain links TRBV19 to TRBJ2-5, with D possibly TRBD1 on 5 matching bases. CDR1 and CDR2 (germline): LNHDA, SQIVND (reference sequence). The CDR3 consists of 14 residues. Between the trimmed V and J ends, which lost 1 base and 1 base, there was a span of 7 bases. CDR3 nucleotide sequence: TGTGCCAGTAGTATAGGGACAACCCAAGAGACCCAGTACTTC. Amino acid sequence: CASSIGTTQETQYF.

The rearrangement links TRBV6-6 to TRBJ1-3, with D maybe TRBD1 (5 bases). This CDR3 region has 13 residues. The germline V and J ends were trimmed by 9 bases and 3 bases, with 12 bases remaining between them. Germline lookup yields CDR1 MNHNY and CDR2 SVGAGI (reference sequence). CDR3 bases: TGTGCCAGTTTTACAGGTTATGGAAACACCATATATTTT. This translates into CASFTGYGNTIYF.

V usage is TRBV5-1 and J usage is TRBJ1-1, with D tentatively TRBD1 (6 bases). Germline V gene sequence: CDR1 SGHRS, CDR2 YFSETQ. The CDR3 has 12 residues. The V end lost 0 bases, the J end lost 7 bases, and 7 bases lay between the germline ends. CDR3 residues: CASSLGGLEAFF. The CDR3 DNA reads as TGCGCCAGCAGCTTGGGGGGGCTTGAAGCTTTCTTT. The entire variable domain, with the rest obtained from reference TRBV5-1 and TRBJ1-1, is as follows: KAGVTQTPRYLIKTRGQQVTLSCSPISGHRSVSWYQQTPGQGLQFLFEYFSETQRNKGNFPGRFSGRQFSNSRSEMNVSTLELGDSALYLCASSLGGLEAFFGQGTRLTVV.

J is TRBJ2-1 and V is TRBV6-6, with 10 positions matching TRBD2. The CDR3 covers 14 residues. The V gene end was trimmed by 2 bases and the J gene end by 7 bases; junction bases not matched to a gene: 2. Germline assignment: CDR1 MNHNY and CDR2 SVGAGI (reference sequence). The CDR3 DNA sequence: TGTGCCAGCAGTTACGAGCGGGAGGGTAATGAGCAGTTCTTC. Translated: CASSYEREGNEQFF.

V and J are TRBV28 and TRBJ2-3; 8 positions agree with TRBD2. CDR3 length: 19 residues. Per the germline V gene, CDR1 is MDHEN and CDR2 is SYDVKM. J gave up 1 base and V 2 bases, and 14 bases lay outside the gene matches. The CDR3 bases are TGTGCCAGCAGTTTAAGCCCGACGGGAGGGAGGCGAGGCACAGATACGCAGTATTTT. It translates to CASSLSPTGGRRGTDTQYF.

This chain joins TRBV28 and TRBJ2-4; TRBD2 might be the D (6 bases). V was clipped by 3 bases and J by 0 bases, with 15 bases between them. Per the germline V gene, CDR1 is MDHEN and CDR2 is SYDVKM. This CDR3 region has 17 residues. CDR3 DNA: TGTGCCAGCAGTTTGTCGGGAGAGGGATTAGCCAAAAACATTCAGTACTTC. Translating it yields CASSLSGEGLAKNIQYF.